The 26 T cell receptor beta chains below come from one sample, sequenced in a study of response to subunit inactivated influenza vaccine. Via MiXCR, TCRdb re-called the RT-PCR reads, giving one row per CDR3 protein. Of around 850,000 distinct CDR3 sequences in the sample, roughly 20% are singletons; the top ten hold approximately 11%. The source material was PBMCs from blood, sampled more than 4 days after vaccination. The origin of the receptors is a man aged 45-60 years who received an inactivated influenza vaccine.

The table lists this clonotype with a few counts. CDR3 sequence: CASSPDPRETQYF. CDR3 DNA: TGTGCCAGCAGCCCCGACCCGAGGGAGACCCAGTACTTC. This sequence joins TRBV7-3 and TRBJ2-5; no clear D gene. Germline loops: CDR1 SGHTA, CDR2 FQGTGA. The CDR3 totals 13 residues. Trimming left V 5 bases short and J 5 bases short, with 12 bases between. The full variable domain, rest sourced from reference TRBV7-3 and TRBJ2-5, is GAGVSQTPSNKVTEKGKYVELRCDPISGHTALYWYRQSLGQGPEFLIYFQGTGAADDSGLPNDRFFAVRPEGSVSTLKIQRTERGDSAVYLCASSPDPRETQYFGPGTRLLVL.

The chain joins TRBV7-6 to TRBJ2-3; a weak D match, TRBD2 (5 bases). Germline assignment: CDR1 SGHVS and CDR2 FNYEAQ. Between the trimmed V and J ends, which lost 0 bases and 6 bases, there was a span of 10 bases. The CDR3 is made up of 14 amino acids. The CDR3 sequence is CASSLAASSDTQYF. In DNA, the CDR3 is TGTGCCAGCAGCTTAGCGGCTAGCTCGGATACGCAGTATTTT.

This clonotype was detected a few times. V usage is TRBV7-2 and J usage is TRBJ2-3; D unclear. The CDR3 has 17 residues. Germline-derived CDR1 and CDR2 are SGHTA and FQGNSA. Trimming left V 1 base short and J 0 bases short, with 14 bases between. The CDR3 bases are TGTGCCAGCAGCTTAGTGTGGAGCGTGGGTAGCACAGATACGCAGTATTTT. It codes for CASSLVWSVGSTDTQYF.

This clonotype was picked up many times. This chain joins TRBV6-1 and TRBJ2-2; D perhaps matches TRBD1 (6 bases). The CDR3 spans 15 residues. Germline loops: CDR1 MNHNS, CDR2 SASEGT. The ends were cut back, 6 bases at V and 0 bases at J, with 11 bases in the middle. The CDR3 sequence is CASRRQVPNTGELFF. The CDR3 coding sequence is TGTGCCAGCAGGAGACAGGTTCCGAACACCGGGGAGCTGTTTTTT.

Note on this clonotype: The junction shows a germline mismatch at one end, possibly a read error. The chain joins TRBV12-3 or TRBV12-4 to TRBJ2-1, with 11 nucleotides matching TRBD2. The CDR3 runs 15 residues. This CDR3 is CASSPLVLAGALRVF. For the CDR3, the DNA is TGTGCCAGCAGTCCCTTGGTACTAGCGGGGGCTCTCCGGGTCTTC.

This CDR3 is CASSFPQGAKDTQYF. The CDR3 nucleotides read TGCGCCAGCAGCTTCCCCCAAGGGGCGAAAGATACGCAGTATTTT. This chain uses TRBV5-1 with TRBJ2-3; D is perhaps TRBD1 (5 bases). In germline, CDR1 is SGHRS, CDR2 YFSETQ. The CDR3 totals 15 residues. Deletions cut 2 bases from V and 5 bases from J, with 15 bases between.

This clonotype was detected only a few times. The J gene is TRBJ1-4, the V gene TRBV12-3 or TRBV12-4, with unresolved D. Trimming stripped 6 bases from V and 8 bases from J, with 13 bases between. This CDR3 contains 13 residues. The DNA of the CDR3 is TGTGCCAGCAGACAACTCACCGGGGAAAAACTGTTTTTT. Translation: CASRQLTGEKLFF.

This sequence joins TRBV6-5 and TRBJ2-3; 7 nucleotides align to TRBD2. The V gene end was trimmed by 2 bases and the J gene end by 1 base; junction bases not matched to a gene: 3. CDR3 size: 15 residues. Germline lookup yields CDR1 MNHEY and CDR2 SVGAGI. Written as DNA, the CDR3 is TGTGCCAGCAGTTACGCTGCGGGAGGCACAGATACGCAGTATTTT. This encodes CASSYAAGGTDTQYF.

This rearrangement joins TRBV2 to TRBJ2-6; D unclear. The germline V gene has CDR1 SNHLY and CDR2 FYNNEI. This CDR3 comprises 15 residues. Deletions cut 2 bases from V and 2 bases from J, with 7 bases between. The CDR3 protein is CASSETRAGANVLTF. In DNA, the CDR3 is TGTGCCAGCAGTGAAACCCGGGCTGGGGCCAACGTCCTGACTTTC.

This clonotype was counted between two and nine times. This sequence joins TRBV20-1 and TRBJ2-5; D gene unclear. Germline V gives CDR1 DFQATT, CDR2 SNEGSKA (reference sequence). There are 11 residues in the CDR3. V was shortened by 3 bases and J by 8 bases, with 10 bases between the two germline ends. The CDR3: CSASVGETQYF. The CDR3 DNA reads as TGCAGTGCTAGCGTCGGCGAAACCCAGTACTTC.

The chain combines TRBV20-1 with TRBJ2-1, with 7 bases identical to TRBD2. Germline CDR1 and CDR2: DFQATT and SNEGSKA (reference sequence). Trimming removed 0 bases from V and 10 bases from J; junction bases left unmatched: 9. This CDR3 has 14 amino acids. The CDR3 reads CSARDLSGEVEQFF. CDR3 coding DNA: TGCAGTGCTAGAGATCTGAGCGGGGAAGTCGAGCAGTTCTTC.

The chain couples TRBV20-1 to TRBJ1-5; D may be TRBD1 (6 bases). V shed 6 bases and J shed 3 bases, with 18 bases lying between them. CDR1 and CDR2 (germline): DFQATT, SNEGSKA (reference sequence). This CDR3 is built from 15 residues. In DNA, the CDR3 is TGCAGTGCCCACCCCCAGGGGTCCTCCAATCAGCCCCAGCATTTT. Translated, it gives CSAHPQGSSNQPQHF.

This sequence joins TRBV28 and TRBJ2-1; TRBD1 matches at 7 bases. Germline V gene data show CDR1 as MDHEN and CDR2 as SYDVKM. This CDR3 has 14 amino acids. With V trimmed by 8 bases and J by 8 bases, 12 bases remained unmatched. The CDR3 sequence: CASGRGGRTDEQFF. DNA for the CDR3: TGTGCCAGCGGGAGAGGGGGCCGGACGGATGAGCAGTTCTTC. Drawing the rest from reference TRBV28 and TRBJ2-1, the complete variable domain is DVKVTQSSRYLVKRTGEKVFLECVQDMDHENMFWYRQDPGLGLRLIYFSYDVKMKEKGDIPEGYSVSREKKERFSLILESASTNQTSMYLCASGRGGRTDEQFFGPGTRLTVL.

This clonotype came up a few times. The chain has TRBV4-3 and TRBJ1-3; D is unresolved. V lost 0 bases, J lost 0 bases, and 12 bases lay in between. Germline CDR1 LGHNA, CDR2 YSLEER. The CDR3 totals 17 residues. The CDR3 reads CASSQEFGMSSGNTIYF. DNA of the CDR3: TGCGCCAGCAGCCAAGAATTCGGAATGAGCTCTGGAAACACCATATATTTT.

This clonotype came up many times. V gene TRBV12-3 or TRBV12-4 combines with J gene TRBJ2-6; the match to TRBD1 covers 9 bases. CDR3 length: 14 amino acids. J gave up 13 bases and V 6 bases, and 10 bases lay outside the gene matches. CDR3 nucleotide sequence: TGTGCCAGCAGACACGGACAGGGGCCTCAGGTCCTGACTTTC. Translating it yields CASRHGQGPQVLTF.

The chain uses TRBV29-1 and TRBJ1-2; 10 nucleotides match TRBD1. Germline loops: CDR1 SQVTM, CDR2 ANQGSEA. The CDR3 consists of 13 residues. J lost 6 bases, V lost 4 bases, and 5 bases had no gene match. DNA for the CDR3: TGCAGCGTTGTGGGGGGGACAGGGGATGGCTACACCTTC. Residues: CSVVGGTGDGYTF.

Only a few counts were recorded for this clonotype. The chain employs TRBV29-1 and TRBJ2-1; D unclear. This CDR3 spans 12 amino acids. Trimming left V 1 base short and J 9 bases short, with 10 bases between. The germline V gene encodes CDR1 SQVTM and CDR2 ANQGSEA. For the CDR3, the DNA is TGCAGCGTTGAAGTTCCGTTGGCTGAGCAGTTCTTC. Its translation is CSVEVPLAEQFF.

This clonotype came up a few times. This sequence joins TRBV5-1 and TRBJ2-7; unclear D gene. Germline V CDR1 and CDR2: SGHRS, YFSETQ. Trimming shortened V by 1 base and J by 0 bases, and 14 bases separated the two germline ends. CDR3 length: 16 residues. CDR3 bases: TGCGCCAGCAGCTTGTCGTCGACGACTCACTCCTACGAGCAGTACTTC. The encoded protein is CASSLSSTTHSYEQYF.

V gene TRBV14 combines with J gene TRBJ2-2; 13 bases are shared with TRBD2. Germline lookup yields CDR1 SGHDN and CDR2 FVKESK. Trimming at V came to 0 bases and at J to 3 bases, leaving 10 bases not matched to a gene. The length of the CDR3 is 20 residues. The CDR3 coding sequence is TGTGCCAGCAGCCAAGAAAGGTCCGGGACTAGCGGGACGGACACCGGGGAGCTGTTTTTT. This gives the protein CASSQERSGTSGTDTGELFF.

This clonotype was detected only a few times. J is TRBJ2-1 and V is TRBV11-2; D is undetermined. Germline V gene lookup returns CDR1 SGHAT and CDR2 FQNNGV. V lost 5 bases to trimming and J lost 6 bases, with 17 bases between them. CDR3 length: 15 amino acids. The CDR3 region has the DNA TGTGCCAGCAGCCCCCCCGGGCGAAGGCGCAATGAGCAGTTCTTC. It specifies CASSPPGRRRNEQFF.

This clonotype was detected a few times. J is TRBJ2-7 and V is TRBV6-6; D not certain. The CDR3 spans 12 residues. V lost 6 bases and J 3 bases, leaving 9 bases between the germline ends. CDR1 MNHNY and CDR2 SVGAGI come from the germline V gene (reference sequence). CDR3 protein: CASSSFSYEQYF. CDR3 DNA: TGTGCCAGCAGCTCCTTTAGCTACGAGCAGTACTTC.

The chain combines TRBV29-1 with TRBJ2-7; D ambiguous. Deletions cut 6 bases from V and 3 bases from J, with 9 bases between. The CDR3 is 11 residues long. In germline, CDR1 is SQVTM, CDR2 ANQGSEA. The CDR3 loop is CSVGQDYEQYF. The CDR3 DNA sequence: TGCAGCGTGGGTCAGGACTACGAGCAGTACTTC.

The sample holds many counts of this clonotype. CDR3 protein: CATSRGGPETQYF. CDR3 nucleotide sequence: TGTGCCACCAGCAGAGGAGGCCCAGAGACCCAGTACTTC. This chain links TRBV15 with TRBJ2-5; D unresolved. From germline, CDR1 is LNHNV and CDR2 YYDKDF (reference sequence). The CDR3 sequence is 13 residues long. Trimming left V 1 base short and J 4 bases short, with 7 bases between.

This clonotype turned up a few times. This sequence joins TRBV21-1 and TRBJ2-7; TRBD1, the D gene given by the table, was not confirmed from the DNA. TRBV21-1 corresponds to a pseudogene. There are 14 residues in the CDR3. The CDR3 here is CASSLRTGTREQYF. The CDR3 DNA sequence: TGTGCCAGCAGCCTCCGGACAGGGACCCGAGAGCAGTACTTC.

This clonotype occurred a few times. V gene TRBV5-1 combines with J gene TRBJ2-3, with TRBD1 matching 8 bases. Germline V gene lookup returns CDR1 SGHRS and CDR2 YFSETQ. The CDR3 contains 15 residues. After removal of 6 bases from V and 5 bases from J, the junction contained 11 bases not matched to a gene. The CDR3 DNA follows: TGCGCCAGCAACTCTTTCCAGGGGGCGGAAGATACGCAGTATTTT. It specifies CASNSFQGAEDTQYF.

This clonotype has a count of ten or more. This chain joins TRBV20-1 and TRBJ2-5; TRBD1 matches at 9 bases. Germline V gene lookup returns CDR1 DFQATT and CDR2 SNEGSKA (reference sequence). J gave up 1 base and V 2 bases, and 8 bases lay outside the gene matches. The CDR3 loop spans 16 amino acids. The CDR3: CSARLHTGQGQETQYF. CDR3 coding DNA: TGCAGTGCTAGACTACACACGGGACAGGGCCAAGAGACCCAGTACTTC.